Shown below are 24 T cell receptor beta chains from a single sample sequenced in a study of human T cells and chemical hapten exposure (dated by TCRdb to 2020 to 2022). The label giving this sample's time point can be read as: healthy volunteer bleed at 2 weeks. Total RNA was extracted from unfractionated whole blood that had been collected in Tempus Blood RNA tubes. Library construction relied on RACE. These reads were obtained on a NextSeq 500. TCRdb passed the public sequencing reads through fastp at Q25 and MiXCR, retaining productive beta sequences. One record per CDR3 amino acid sequence lists the most common genes and DNA. The sample includes roughly 130,000 distinct CDR3 sequences, with approximately 10% observed a single time. 1.5% to 2% of the sample rests with the top ten. Specimen: whole blood. The receptors stem from a male donor in good health. Some clones in this sample may be carry-over from other donors' samples.

In nucleotides, the CDR3 is TGCGCCAGCAGCTTGTGGAAAGAGGGCTCCTACGAGCAGTACTTC. Protein product: CASSLWKEGSYEQYF. The chain employs TRBV5-1 and TRBJ2-7; TRBD2 is a possible D gene (5 bases). The V and J ends lost 1 base and 0 bases respectively, with 11 bases between them. CDR1 is SGHRS, CDR2 YFSETQ, per germline. This CDR3 is built from 15 residues.

This clonotype has at least ten counts. DNA for the CDR3: TGCAGTGCTAGGGACAGCTCGATATCTGGGGCCAACGTCCTGACTTTC. Translated, it gives CSARDSSISGANVLTF. This chain connects TRBV20-1 to TRBJ2-6, with D possibly TRBD1 on 6 matching bases. The germline V and J ends were trimmed by 3 bases and 1 base, with 13 bases remaining between them. The CDR3 is 16 residues long. Germline V lookup: CDR1 DFQATT, CDR2 SNEGSKA (reference sequence).

V and J are TRBV14 and TRBJ2-6; TRBD1 matches at 7 bases. The CDR3 consists of 16 residues. Germline V CDR1 and CDR2: SGHDN, FVKESK. Unmatched junction bases numbered 5, after V lost 4 bases and J lost 2 bases. For the CDR3, the DNA is TGTGCCAGCAGCCTTACAGGGGATCCTGGGGCCAACGTCCTGACTTTC. This translates into CASSLTGDPGANVLTF.

This chain links TRBV6-5 with TRBJ2-1; D gene uncertain. There are 16 residues in the CDR3. Germline loops: CDR1 MNHEY, CDR2 SVGAGI. Trimming left V 0 bases short and J 3 bases short, with 12 bases between. CDR3 region: CASSYSGWDDYNEQFF. The DNA of the CDR3 is TGTGCCAGCAGTTACTCGGGGTGGGATGACTACAATGAGCAGTTCTTC.

This clonotype turned up a few times. The chain combines TRBV3-1 with TRBJ2-7; TRBD2 is a possible D gene (6 bases). The germline V gene has CDR1 LGHDT and CDR2 YNNKEL (reference sequence). The V and J ends lost 4 bases and 4 bases respectively, with 14 bases between them. The CDR3 is 14 amino acids. The CDR3 here is CASSPRGRTYEQYF. For the CDR3, the DNA is TGTGCCAGCAGCCCGCGGGGACGGACTTACGAGCAGTACTTC.

This clonotype was counted many times. V is TRBV29-1 and J is TRBJ2-2; 10 bases map to TRBD2. Germline assignment: CDR1 SQVTM and CDR2 ANQGSEA. CDR3 length equals 14 residues. V gave up 7 bases and J gave up 2 bases; unmatched junction bases: 4. The CDR3 loop is CSAQLAGNTGELFF. The CDR3 nucleotides read TGCAGCGCTCAACTAGCGGGAAACACCGGGGAGCTGTTTTTT.

This clonotype appeared many times. The V and J genes are TRBV7-2 and TRBJ2-1; TRBD2 matches at 14 bases. The V and J ends lost 3 bases and 4 bases, in that order; junction bases with no gene match: 8. Germline CDR1 SGHTA, CDR2 FQGNSA. The CDR3 extends over 18 amino acids. Here the CDR3 reads CASSLRKTSGREYNEQFF. In DNA, the CDR3 is TGTGCCAGCAGCTTGAGGAAGACTAGCGGGAGGGAATACAATGAGCAGTTCTTC.

The V gene is TRBV27, the J gene TRBJ2-2; no clear D. V was trimmed by 8 bases and J by 5 bases, leaving 9 bases between them. Germline CDR1 is MNHEY and CDR2 is SMNVEV (reference sequence). The CDR3 length is 12 residues. CDR3 in DNA: TGTGCCAGCGGGGTGCGGACCGGGGAGCTGTTTTTT. Amino acid sequence: CASGVRTGELFF.

This clonotype was recorded many times. The rearrangement joins TRBV7-9 to TRBJ2-1; 9 bases are shared with TRBD2. Looked up from germline, CDR1 is SEHNR and CDR2 is FQNEAQ (reference sequence). This CDR3 is 15 amino acids long. V trimming: 1 base; J trimming: 8 bases; junction bases outside the gene matches: 6. The CDR3 DNA reads TGTGCCAGCAGCTTAGGGACTAGCGATCACGATGAGCAGTTCTTC. This sequence encodes CASSLGTSDHDEQFF.

A few counts support this clonotype. For the CDR3, the DNA is TGTGCCAGCAAGCAGGGGTACTCCTACGAGCAGTACTTC. This encodes CASKQGYSYEQYF. This chain connects TRBV25-1 to TRBJ2-7; weak D call: TRBD1 (6 bases). The CDR3 is 13 residues long. V lost 7 bases to trimming and J lost 0 bases, with 10 bases between them. The V gene's germline CDR1 is MGHDK and CDR2 SYGVNS.

The CDR3 loop is CASSLGRRDRPLDYKNIQYF. The CDR3 DNA reads as TGTGCCAGCAGCTTAGGCCGACGGGACAGGCCTTTAGACTACAAAAACATTCAGTACTTC. This rearrangement joins TRBV13 to TRBJ2-4, with 8 bases lining up with TRBD1. The CDR3 totals 20 residues. V gave up 0 bases and J gave up 3 bases; unmatched junction bases: 16. The V gene's germline CDR1 is PRHDT and CDR2 FYEKMQ (reference sequence).

The table lists this clonotype with a few counts. CDR3 residues: CSARSGGAGDTQYF. In nucleotides, the CDR3 is TGCAGTGCTAGGAGCGGGGGGGCGGGTGATACGCAGTATTTT. The chain has TRBV20-1 and TRBJ2-3, with TRBD2 matching over 10 bases. This CDR3 is built from 14 residues. CDR1 is DFQATT, CDR2 SNEGSKA, per germline (reference sequence). Unmatched junction bases numbered 6, after V lost 3 bases and J lost 6 bases.

In its sample, this clonotype was seen many times. This chain links TRBV4-3 with TRBJ2-7, with a possible D match to TRBD1 (5 bases). The CDR3 is 15 residues long. Between the trimmed V and J ends, which lost 4 bases and 2 bases, there was a span of 15 bases. Looked up from germline, CDR1 is LGHNA and CDR2 is YSLEER. The CDR3 region has the DNA TGCGCCAGCAGCCCCTCGACAGCCTCAACCTACGAGCAGTACTTC. Its translation is CASSPSTASTYEQYF.

Ten or more counts support this clonotype. The CDR3 region has the DNA TGCGCCAGCAGCCAAGATATGCTAGCGGGGGAGATCGGGGAGCTGTTTTTT. Residues: CASSQDMLAGEIGELFF. The chain uses TRBV4-3 and TRBJ2-2; TRBD2 agrees at 10 bases. The CDR3 is 17 amino acids. After removal of 0 bases from V and 7 bases from J, the junction contained 8 bases not matched to a gene. Germline V gene sequence: CDR1 LGHNA, CDR2 YSLEER.

This clonotype was picked up a small number of times. The V and J genes are TRBV27 and TRBJ2-3; no reliable D call. The CDR3 covers 12 residues. Per the germline V gene, CDR1 is MNHEY and CDR2 is SMNVEV (reference sequence). Trimming took off 2 bases at V and 4 bases at J, with 4 bases between the two ends. The DNA for the CDR3 is TGTGCCAGCAGTTTAATTTCAGATACGCAGTATTTT. This gives the protein CASSLISDTQYF.

In its sample, this clonotype was seen many times. V gene TRBV29-1 combines with J gene TRBJ1-5, with 10 nucleotides matching TRBD1. The CDR3 runs 14 residues. V was clipped by 4 bases and J by 3 bases; unmatched bases: 3. Germline loops: CDR1 SQVTM, CDR2 ANQGSEA. CDR3 loop: CSVVGTGDNQPQHF. Here the CDR3 DNA reads TGCAGCGTTGTGGGGACAGGGGACAATCAGCCCCAGCATTTT.

The J gene is TRBJ2-1, the V gene TRBV7-2; 10 bases align to TRBD2. CDR3 length: 15 amino acids. With 0 bases clipped from V and 10 bases from J, the junction kept 6 bases outside the gene matches. From germline, CDR1 is SGHTA and CDR2 FQGNSA. For the CDR3, the DNA is TGTGCCAGCAGCTTAGCGGGTCTAGCGGGGGTAGAGCAGTTCTTC. Encoded protein: CASSLAGLAGVEQFF.

This clonotype was seen ten or more times. The rearrangement joins TRBV7-9 to TRBJ1-5; 8 bases fit TRBD1. Trimming took 1 base from V and 7 from J; bases not matched to a gene: 6. The V gene's germline CDR1 is SEHNR and CDR2 FQNEAQ (reference sequence). The CDR3 totals 15 residues. Here the CDR3 reads CASSLEGTGFQPQHF. The CDR3 region has the DNA TGTGCCAGCAGCTTAGAGGGGACAGGTTTCCAGCCCCAGCATTTT. The whole variable domain, filled in from reference TRBV7-9 and TRBJ1-5, reads DTGVSQNPRHKITKRGQNVTFRCDPISEHNRLYWYRQTLGQGPEFLTYFQNEAQLEKSRLLSDRFSAERPKGSFSTLEIQRTEQGDSAMYLCASSLEGTGFQPQHFGDGTRLSIL.

The rearrangement uses TRBV11-1 and TRBJ2-1; 7 nucleotides agree with TRBD2. The V and J ends lost 1 base and 3 bases, in that order; junction bases with no gene match: 6. Per germline, CDR1 SGHAT and CDR2 FQDESV (reference sequence). CDR3 size: 16 residues. CDR3 protein: CASSLGAGVGYNEQFF. Written as DNA, the CDR3 is TGTGCCAGCAGCTTAGGTGCGGGAGTAGGCTACAATGAGCAGTTCTTC.

This clonotype has a count of ten or more. The rearrangement uses TRBV20-1 and TRBJ1-5; 9 bases fit TRBD1. Losses at the gene ends were 6 bases for V and 7 bases for J; bases not matched to a gene: 7. The CDR3 extends over 13 amino acids. Germline assignment: CDR1 DFQATT and CDR2 SNEGSKA (reference sequence). The CDR3 protein is CSATGQGPQPQHF. The CDR3 coding sequence is TGCAGTGCCACGGGACAGGGCCCCCAGCCCCAGCATTTT.

This clonotype was seen ten or more times. The V and J genes are TRBV20-1 and TRBJ2-7; D unclear. Germline V gene data show CDR1 as DFQATT and CDR2 as SNEGSKA (reference sequence). The CDR3 loop spans 11 amino acids. The ends were cut back, 3 bases at V and 4 bases at J, with 7 bases in the middle. The CDR3 spells CSASQVYEQYF. The CDR3 DNA reads TGCAGTGCTAGTCAGGTGTACGAGCAGTACTTC.

This clonotype was picked up a small number of times. The CDR3 bases are TGTGCCAGCAGTTTGGGGCGGAACAATGAGCAGTTCTTC. It specifies CASSLGRNNEQFF. The rearrangement uses TRBV12-3 or TRBV12-4 and TRBJ2-1; possibly TRBD1 for D (5 bases). The germline V and J ends were trimmed by 3 bases and 5 bases, with 8 bases remaining between them. The CDR3 consists of 13 residues.

This rearrangement joins TRBV5-1 to TRBJ2-2, with a possible D match to TRBD2 (6 bases). CDR3 length: 16 residues. V was trimmed by 2 bases and J by 5 bases, leaving 16 bases between them. The germline V gene has CDR1 SGHRS and CDR2 YFSETQ. The CDR3 bases are TGCGCCAGCAGCTTCGGACTCGCGGGAAGGACCGGGGAGCTGTTTTTT. It yields the protein CASSFGLAGRTGELFF.

This clonotype was recorded at least ten times. The chain has TRBV6-2 or TRBV6-3 and TRBJ1-5, with 7 bases identical to TRBD1. Germline V gives CDR1 MNHEY, CDR2 SVGEGT. The V gene end was trimmed by 4 bases and the J gene end by 0 bases; junction bases not matched to a gene: 6. The CDR3 has 16 amino acids. In nucleotides, the CDR3 is TGTGCCAGCAGTTTCCGGGACAGAGATAGCAATCAGCCCCAGCATTTT. Its translation: CASSFRDRDSNQPQHF.